This is a list of T cell receptor beta chains from one sample in a study of blood T cells in healthy people across ages. TCRdb processed the 5' RACE reads anew with MiXCR; each CDR3 protein has one entry. The sample contains about 970,000 distinct CDR3 sequences, just over 50% of which appear only once. The sequencing sample was made of blood. The origin of the receptors is an older woman in good health. The CDR3 runs from the conserved cysteine through the conserved F or W. A D gene is named only where the DNA matches it firmly. Clone size is not always given. Where it is, it says once, few, many or a class for expanded clones.

TRBJ2-3 | . | TRBV6-6 | . | TGTGCCAGCAAAAATTTAGTGTTGGATACGCGGTATTTT | CASKNLVLDTRYF
TRBJ2-1 | . | TRBV20-1 | TRBD2 | TGCAGTGCTCCCCAAGGGCCTAGCGGGAGTTTGGGTGAGCAGTTCTTC | CSAPQGPSGSLGEQFF
TRBJ2-7 | . | TRBV29-1 | . | TGCAGCGTGTTAGGGATTTACGAGCAGTACTTC | CSVLGIYEQYF
TRBJ1-1 | few | TRBV5-1 | . | TGCGCCAGCAGCCCACGGGTTGGGACTGAAGCTTTCTTT | CASSPRVGTEAFF
TRBJ2-7 | . | TRBV4-1 | TRBD1 | TGCGCCAGCAGCTATCACATAAACCGACAGGGGGCCAACGAGCAGTACTTC | CASSYHINRQGANEQYF
TRBJ1-6 | . | TRBV25-1 | . | TGTGCCAGCAGTGATCATTGGGGGCGCTATTCACCCCTCCACTTT | CASSDHWGRYSPLHF
TRBJ2-7 | . | TRBV28 | . | TGTGCCAGCTTACCCAGTGGCAGAGCTTACGAGCAGTACTTC | CASLPSGRAYEQYF
TRBJ2-7 | . | TRBV20-1 | . | TGCAGTGCTAGAGATCGGATAAATCCGTCCTACGAGCAGTACTTC | CSARDRINPSYEQYF
TRBJ2-3 | . | TRBV28 | . | TGTGCCTGCTGCCGGACAAGCACAGATACGCAGTATTTT | CACCRTSTDTQYF
TRBJ1-2 | few | TRBV10-3 | . | TGTGCCATCAGTGAGTCTGGACCGCACTATGGCTACACCTTC | CAISESGPHYGYTF
TRBJ2-2 | . | TRBV5-5 | . | TGTGCCAGCAGCTTGATCGGGCAGTCCACCGGGGAGCTGTTTTTT | CASSLIGQSTGELFF
TRBJ2-7 | once | TRBV7-9 | . | TGTGCCAGTGGACGGGGGACCCTCACCAATGAGCAGTACTTC | CASGRGTLTNEQYF
TRBJ2-7 | . | TRBV20-1 | . | TGCAGTGCTAGAGTCGGGGGGCCCGGATGGGAGCAGTACTTC | CSARVGGPGWEQYF
TRBJ2-5 | . | TRBV29-1 | TRBD2 | TGCAGCGTTGAAGACGCTCCAGCGGGAGGGCCGGAGGAGGCCCAGTACTTC | CSVEDAPAGGPEEAQYF
TRBJ1-1 | . | TRBV12-3/TRBV12-4 | . | TGTGCCAGCACCCAGGGAGGGAACTGGAACACTGAAGCTTTCTTT | CASTQGGNWNTEAFF
TRBJ2-1 | few | TRBV2 | . | TGTGCCAGCAGTTTTACAGCACCCTACAATGAGCAGTTCTTC | CASSFTAPYNEQFF
TRBJ1-5 | . | TRBV20-1 | TRBD1 | TGCAGTGCTGAGGGGGGGACAGGGGGCCACCAGCCCCAGCATTTT | CSAEGGTGGHQPQHF